This TCR beta chain was retrieved from a study of response to subunit inactivated influenza vaccine (dated 2018 in TCRdb). With respect to the entire study: Deep quantitative T cell receptor repertoire profiling was used in the study to track responses to a trivalent subunit inactivated influenza vaccine.

The CDR3 covers 14 residues, taking in both the cysteine and the phenylalanine. Of all the DNA, just the CDR3 is kept, 42 bases in frame from base 1. V trim: 3 bases; J trim: 5 bases; unmatched bases: 1. This clonotype was counted many times. Its antigen is currently not known. No much larger clone exists at a distance of one base, and base qualities are not known. The library was prepared using RT-PCR. The instrument given in TCRdb is Illumina HiSeq 2500. The public reads were reprocessed in TCRdb via fastp at Q25 and MiXCR, keeping in-frame beta chains. All rows with the same CDR3 protein become a single entry with the most common DNA and genes. The sample table contains almost 250,000 distinct CDR3 sequences; only one count was recorded for 9.5% to 15% of them. The ten largest clones take up 7.8% of the sample. The paper's findings and limits, for the study overall: It was suggested by the authors that each seasonal influenza vaccination may recruit only a limited number of new T cells.

The sample consisted of non-naive T cells sorted from PBMCs, taken approximately 15 days before vaccination. The cell subset or site tag for this specimen amounts to: memory T cell fraction. This receptor was identified in a man aged 50 to 59 who received an inactivated influenza vaccine. Donor details come from another sample of the same person, matched by shared clones. The receptor chain draws on TRBV12-3 or TRBV12-4 and TRBJ1-5, with 10 bases aligning to TRBD1. The nucleotide sequence reads as follows: TGTGCCAGCAGTTTGGACAGGGGGGATCAGCCCCAGCATTTT. Its coded protein is CASSLDRGDQPQHF.